Each of the 30 T cell receptor beta chains below was sequenced from the same sample in a study of cytomegalovirus exposure and HLA in healthy donors. PCR was performed using 60 Vbeta and 13 Jbeta primers. The protocol was immunoSEQ multiplex PCR, while the TCRdb copy is restricted to in-frame clones and leaves out a portion. This sample carries around 70,000 clones, 86% of them seen once, and the ten largest clones take 2%. What was sequenced was PBMCs. The receptors shown here come from a woman aged 25 to 39 in good health and CMV-seronegative.

The chain recombines TRBV5-6 with TRBJ2-4, with 7 nucleotides matching TRBD1. CDR1 is SGHDT, CDR2 YYEEEE, per germline. The trim removed 4 bases at V and 6 bases at J, leaving 7 bases unmatched. CDR3 length equals 14 residues. CDR3: CASSPDRSRNIQYF. The CDR3, as DNA: TGTGCCAGCAGCCCGGACAGGTCGAGAAACATTCAGTACTTC. Combining the CDR3 with reference TRBV5-6 and TRBJ2-4 gives the whole variable domain DAGVTQSPTHLIKTRGQQVTLRCSPKSGHDTVSWYQQALGQGPQFIFQYYEEEERQRGNFPDRFSGHQFPNYSSELNVNALLLGDSALYLCASSPDRSRNIQYFGAGTRLSVL.

V usage is TRBV5-1 and J usage is TRBJ1-4, with D perhaps TRBD1 (6 bases). Per germline, CDR1 SGHRS and CDR2 YFSETQ. The CDR3 has 12 amino acids. The V and J ends lost 4 bases and 8 bases respectively, with 9 bases between them. CDR3 residues: CASSGGQEKLFF. The CDR3 nucleotides are TGCGCCAGCAGCGGGGGCCAAGAAAAACTGTTTTTT.

V and J are TRBV6-6 and TRBJ2-5; TRBD2 might be the D (5 bases). With 2 bases removed from V and 7 bases from J, the gap between germline ends came to 11 bases. The CDR3 is made up of 13 amino acids. CDR1 MNHNY and CDR2 SVGAGI come from the germline V gene (reference sequence). The CDR3: CASSYGLSGTQYF. The CDR3 DNA reads TGTGCCAGCAGTTACGGACTTTCCGGGACCCAGTACTTC.

The table lists this clone with a count of one. The rearrangement links TRBV28 to TRBJ2-2; D gene ambiguous. The CDR3 runs to 16 residues. V lost 6 bases, J lost 4 bases, and 18 bases lay in between. The germline V gene encodes CDR1 MDHEN and CDR2 SYDVKM. CDR3 sequence (DNA): TGTGCCAGCAGCCCGAGCTATGCGGCCGGCACCGGGGAGCTGTTTTTT. It translates to CASSPSYAAGTGELFF.

This sequence joins TRBV27 and TRBJ2-2, with TRBD2 matching over 11 bases. V was clipped by 4 bases and J by 3 bases; unmatched bases: 4. The germline V gene encodes CDR1 MNHEY and CDR2 SMNVEV (reference sequence). The CDR3 contains 16 residues. The CDR3 loop reads CASSSGLAGYTGELFF. DNA for the CDR3: TGTGCCAGCAGTTCTGGACTAGCGGGCTACACCGGGGAGCTGTTTTTT.

V gene TRBV6-6 combines with J gene TRBJ2-5; TRBD2 is a possible D gene (5 bases). With 5 bases removed from V and 4 bases from J, the gap between germline ends came to 14 bases. CDR1 MNHNY and CDR2 SVGAGI come from the germline V gene (reference sequence). The CDR3 sequence is 14 residues long. CDR3 loop: CASSQAVPGETQYF. The CDR3 DNA is TGTGCCAGCAGTCAAGCGGTACCAGGAGAGACCCAGTACTTC.

The J gene is TRBJ1-4, the V gene TRBV9; D is unclear. The CDR3 has 15 amino acids. Germline V gene lookup returns CDR1 SGDLS and CDR2 YYNGEE. The germline V and J ends were trimmed by 0 bases and 8 bases, with 14 bases remaining between them. CDR3 in amino acids: CASSVGEWVGEKLFF. For the CDR3, the DNA is TGTGCCAGCAGCGTAGGAGAGTGGGTCGGGGAAAAACTGTTTTTT.

The chain recombines TRBV30 with TRBJ2-7, with TRBD1 matching 10 bases. CDR1 is GTSNPN and CDR2 is SVGIG in the germline V gene (reference sequence). The CDR3 is made up of 15 amino acids. V lost 3 bases to trimming and J lost 2 bases; unmatched junction nucleotides: 7. CDR3 residues: CAWRSLGTGAYEQYF. The CDR3 DNA is TGTGCCTGGAGGTCCCTCGGGACAGGGGCCTACGAGCAGTACTTC.

The chain employs TRBV7-2 and TRBJ2-7; D ambiguous. Germline V CDR1 and CDR2: SGHTA, FQGNSA. The CDR3 runs 15 residues. The V gene lost 1 base and the J gene lost 3 bases, with 13 bases spanning the gap. In DNA form, the CDR3 reads TGTGCCAGCAGCTTAGTCTCGTCTGCGAGCTACGAGCAGTACTTC. As protein: CASSLVSSASYEQYF.

The chain couples TRBV19 to TRBJ2-5; 14 nucleotides align to TRBD2. The CDR3 covers 15 residues. CDR1 and CDR2 from the germline V gene are LNHDA and SQIVND (reference sequence). V lost 4 bases to trimming and J lost 5 bases; unmatched junction nucleotides: 3. In DNA form, the CDR3 reads TGTGCCAGTAGTACGCGGACTAGCGGGAGGGAGACCCAGTACTTC. Residues: CASSTRTSGRETQYF.

This rearrangement joins TRBV5-1 to TRBJ1-5; D is undetermined. V dropped 7 bases and J dropped 2 bases, with 10 bases sitting between them. The CDR3 totals 13 residues. Germline V lookup: CDR1 SGHRS, CDR2 YFSETQ. The CDR3 bases are TGCGCCAGCTCCGAAGAGGGCAATCAGCCCCAGCATTTT. This translates into CASSEEGNQPQHF.

This clone was observed a few times. The V gene is TRBV6-6, the J gene TRBJ2-7, with D possibly being TRBD1 (6 bases). V lost 2 bases and J 2 bases, leaving 7 bases between the germline ends. This CDR3 is 13 amino acids long. The V gene's germline CDR1 is MNHNY and CDR2 SVGAGI (reference sequence). Here the CDR3 DNA reads TGTGCCAGCAGTTACGGGACAACCTACGAGCAGTACTTC. Translation gives CASSYGTTYEQYF.

This clone showed up just a few times. This chain connects TRBV6-5 to TRBJ1-5; 10 bases line up with TRBD1. Unmatched junction bases numbered 5, after V lost 6 bases and J lost 3 bases. This CDR3 is built from 15 residues. The V gene's germline CDR1 is MNHEY and CDR2 SVGAGI. CDR3 sequence reads: CASRRQGANNQPQHF. The CDR3 nucleotides are TGTGCCAGCAGGCGACAGGGGGCAAACAATCAGCCCCAGCATTTT.

The rearrangement links TRBV2 to TRBJ1-2, with D tentatively TRBD1 (5 bases). The V and J ends lost 6 bases and 5 bases respectively, with 19 bases between them. The CDR3 spans 15 residues. The germline gives CDR1 SNHLY, CDR2 FYNNEI. The CDR3 DNA reads as TGTGCCAGCAGCCAGGTCATGGGGCCTCCGTATGGCTACACCTTC. It specifies CASSQVMGPPYGYTF.

About this clone itself: An end of the junction does not agree with germline; a read error may underlie this. The V call is TRBV7-9, the J call TRBJ2-2; D might be TRBD2 (6 bases). This CDR3 comprises 17 residues. The germline V gene encodes CDR1 SEHNR and CDR2 FQNEAQ (reference sequence). This CDR3 reads CSSSRLKGTGDTGELFF. CDR3 in DNA: TGTTCCAGCAGCAGACTTAAGGGAACGGGGGACACCGGGGAGCTGTTTTTT.

The V and J genes are TRBV5-1 and TRBJ2-7; a weak D match, TRBD1 (6 bases). In germline, CDR1 is SGHRS, CDR2 YFSETQ. This CDR3 is built from 15 residues. Trimming took 4 bases from V and 0 from J, leaving 14 bases between them. The CDR3 reads CASSLQGRSSYEQYF. CDR3 nucleotide sequence: TGCGCCAGCAGCCTACAGGGCAGGAGCTCCTACGAGCAGTACTTC.

This clone has a handful of counts. The V and J genes are TRBV6-1 and TRBJ2-3; a weak D match, TRBD2 (5 bases). The CDR3 runs 17 residues. Trimming took 4 bases from V and 3 from J, leaving 20 bases between them. Germline values: CDR1 MNHNS, CDR2 SASEGT. The CDR3 is CASSVQGSGRATDTQYF. The CDR3 coding sequence is TGTGCCAGCAGTGTCCAAGGATCCGGGCGGGCTACAGATACGCAGTATTTT.

The V gene is TRBV19, the J gene TRBJ2-7; D is perhaps TRBD2 (6 bases). Germline V gene sequence: CDR1 LNHDA, CDR2 SQIVND (reference sequence). The CDR3 is 16 amino acids. V lost 4 bases and J 5 bases, leaving 21 bases between the germline ends. This CDR3 is CASSTRLAGWGDEQYF. The CDR3 region has the DNA TGTGCCAGTAGTACCCGCTTGGCCGGGTGGGGGGACGAGCAGTACTTC.

The chain joins TRBV9 to TRBJ2-3, with TRBD2 matching 9 bases. This CDR3 comprises 17 residues. Trimming at V came to 4 bases and at J to 1 base, leaving 10 bases not matched to a gene. CDR1 SGDLS and CDR2 YYNGEE come from the germline V gene. The CDR3 region is CASSPWERLAGTDTQYF. The CDR3 coding sequence is TGTGCCAGCAGCCCATGGGAGAGACTAGCGGGCACAGATACGCAGTATTTT. Using reference TRBV9 and TRBJ2-3 for the parts outside the CDR3, the full variable domain is DSGVTQTPKHLITATGQRVTLRCSPRSGDLSVYWYQQSLDQGLQFLIQYYNGEERAKGNILERFSAQQFPDLHSELNLSSLELGDSALYFCASSPWERLAGTDTQYFGPGTRLTVL.

A few counts support this clone. The J gene is TRBJ1-1, the V gene TRBV4-3; 8 bases match TRBD1. V was clipped by 4 bases and J by 6 bases; unmatched bases: 13. Germline values: CDR1 LGHNA, CDR2 YSLEER. This CDR3 has 16 residues. The CDR3 region has the DNA TGCGCCAGCAGCCGCCCCGCCCCAGGGGGCTATGCTGAAGCTTTCTTT. Protein sequence: CASSRPAPGGYAEAFF.

V gene TRBV14 combines with J gene TRBJ2-2; a possible D gene is TRBD1 (5 bases). CDR1 is SGHDN and CDR2 is FVKESK in the germline V gene. Trimming shortened V by 0 bases and J by 5 bases, and 10 bases separated the two germline ends. The CDR3 runs 15 residues. The CDR3 here is CASSQDPAGTGELFF. In nucleotides, the CDR3 is TGTGCCAGCAGCCAAGATCCAGCAGGGACCGGGGAGCTGTTTTTT.

The chain has TRBV5-1 and TRBJ1-4; D is undetermined. Per the germline V gene, CDR1 is SGHRS and CDR2 is YFSETQ. V lost 0 bases and J lost 3, with 6 bases in between. The CDR3 extends over 14 amino acids. The chain's CDR3 is CASSLGASNEKLFF. The CDR3 bases are TGCGCCAGCAGCTTGGGGGCATCTAATGAAAAACTGTTTTTT.

V is TRBV7-8 and J is TRBJ2-5; TRBD2 matches at 10 bases. The CDR3 loop spans 17 amino acids. Germline V gives CDR1 SGHVS, CDR2 FQNEAQ. V shed 4 bases and J 4 bases; nucleotides not matched to a gene: 12. The CDR3 reads CASSSHSGTSVGETQYF. CDR3 sequence (DNA): TGTGCCAGCAGCTCTCATTCCGGGACTAGCGTCGGAGAGACCCAGTACTTC.

The sample holds one count of this clone. Other nucleotide sequences from this sample produce the same CDR3. The chain combines TRBV5-1 with TRBJ2-7; the match to TRBD2 covers 11 bases. Germline trimming cut 4 bases from V and 4 bases from J; bases unmatched to any gene: 4. Germline V gene data show CDR1 as SGHRS and CDR2 as YFSETQ. The CDR3 loop spans 14 amino acids. CDR3 in DNA: TGCGCCAGCAGCCTCGGGACTAGCGGTTACGAGCAGTACTTC. Protein product: CASSLGTSGYEQYF.

The chain uses TRBV28 and TRBJ2-7; 11 nucleotides line up with TRBD2. V was clipped by 4 bases and J by 3 bases; unmatched bases: 5. CDR1 is MDHEN and CDR2 is SYDVKM in the germline V gene. The CDR3 totals 15 residues. CDR3 DNA sequence: TGTGCCAGCAGTTACAGCGGGACTAGCGGCTACGAGCAGTACTTC. Residues: CASSYSGTSGYEQYF.

The chain recombines TRBV11-2 with TRBJ2-7; no clear D. V lost 1 base and J lost 2, with 6 bases in between. The CDR3 consists of 13 residues. From germline, CDR1 is SGHAT and CDR2 FQNNGV. As DNA, the CDR3 is TGTGCCAGCAGCTTAGTAACAGCCTACGAGCAGTACTTC. Amino acids: CASSLVTAYEQYF.

CDR3 in amino acids: CASSRITEMNTEAFF. CDR3 in DNA: TGTGCCAGCAGCCGGATTACAGAGATGAACACTGAAGCTTTCTTT. The chain uses TRBV11-2 and TRBJ1-1; D unresolved. The CDR3 contains 15 residues. V gave up 5 bases and J gave up 0 bases, with 13 bases separating them. Germline V gives CDR1 SGHAT, CDR2 FQNNGV.

The rearrangement links TRBV25-1 to TRBJ2-7; 10 positions match TRBD1. The CDR3 has 16 amino acids. Unmatched junction bases numbered 11, after V lost 3 bases and J lost 6 bases. CDR1 is MGHDK and CDR2 is SYGVNS in the germline V gene. The CDR3 DNA reads TGTGCCAGCAGTGATACGGGGGACAGGGGCCTCGTCGAGCAGTACTTC. This sequence encodes CASSDTGDRGLVEQYF.

In DNA form, the CDR3 reads TGTGCCAGCAGCGAGAAGACAGGCTTAAATGAGCAGTTCTTC. Protein: CASSEKTGLNEQFF. The chain links TRBV9 to TRBJ2-1, with D possibly matching TRBD1 (6 bases). Trimming pared 3 bases from V and 7 bases from J, leaving 14 bases between. Germline V gene data show CDR1 as SGDLS and CDR2 as YYNGEE. The CDR3 has 14 residues.

This rearrangement joins TRBV5-5 to TRBJ1-5; 7 nucleotides align to TRBD1. Germline V gene data show CDR1 as SGHKS and CDR2 as YYEKEE (reference sequence). Trimming at V came to 1 base and at J to 1 base, leaving 2 bases not matched to a gene. The CDR3 is 15 amino acids. CDR3 loop: CASSLTGVSNQPQHF. The CDR3 DNA follows: TGTGCCAGCAGCTTGACAGGGGTGAGCAATCAGCCCCAGCATTTT.